This entry lists 30 T cell receptor beta chains sequenced from one sample in a study of blood T cells in healthy people across ages. A second about 7 to 11 cycle PCR used barcoded and J-beta primers. TCRdb reprocessed the 5' RACE reads via MiXCR and lists one record per CDR3 protein. The sample has about 670,000 distinct CDR3 sequences, under 65% seen once; the top ten hold roughly 12%. Sequencing was done on a sample of blood. These receptors came from a woman of 80 years or more in good health.

With regard to this clonotype: Being one base from a much bigger clone, this may be a read error. The chain combines TRBV7-3 with TRBJ2-3, with 7 positions matching TRBD2. The CDR3 length is 15 residues. V lost 6 bases, J lost 3 bases, and 9 bases stayed unmatched. The germline gives CDR1 SGHTA, CDR2 FQGTGA. For the CDR3, the DNA is TGTGCCAGCAGTCAAACTAGCGAGGGGACAGATACGCAGTATTTT. Translating it yields CASSQTSEGTDTQYF. The complete variable domain, with remaining parts taken from reference TRBV7-3 and TRBJ2-3, reads GAGVSQTPSNKVTEKGKYVELRCDPISGHTALYWYRQSLGQGPEFLIYFQGTGAADDSGLPNDRFFAVRPEGSVSTLKIQRTERGDSAVYLCASSQTSEGTDTQYFGPGTRLTVL.

This clonotype was recorded many times. V usage is TRBV7-2 and J usage is TRBJ2-3; D call uncertain. The germline CDR1 and CDR2 sequences are SGHTA and FQGNSA. The V and J ends lost 1 base and 5 bases respectively, with 4 bases between them. The CDR3 is 12 amino acids. The CDR3 spells CASSLDIDTQYF. CDR3 nucleotide sequence: TGTGCCAGCAGCTTAGATATAGATACGCAGTATTTT.

The CDR3 DNA is TGTGCCAGCAGCTTGGCGTTTGGCTACACCTTC. It is translated as CASSLAFGYTF. J is TRBJ1-2 and V is TRBV5-5; D not resolved. Germline values: CDR1 SGHKS, CDR2 YYEKEE (reference sequence). Trimming shortened V by 0 bases and J by 7 bases, and 4 bases separated the two germline ends. This CDR3 region has 11 residues.

The V and J genes are TRBV2 and TRBJ2-1; D is unclear. The length of the CDR3 is 14 residues. Germline-derived CDR1 and CDR2 are SNHLY and FYNNEI. Trimming left V 1 base short and J 3 bases short, with 7 bases between. CDR3 sequence reads: CASSEVLNYNEQFF. CDR3 DNA sequence: TGTGCCAGCAGTGAAGTACTGAACTACAATGAGCAGTTCTTC.

This clonotype occurred a few times. This could be a read error, since a much larger clone is one nucleotide away. J is TRBJ2-5 and V is TRBV29-1; D is uncertain. The V end lost 5 bases, the J end lost 2 bases, and 12 bases lay between the germline ends. There are 13 residues in the CDR3. Per germline, CDR1 SQVTM and CDR2 ANQGSEA. In DNA, the CDR3 is TGCAGCGTTTCTGGTCTAACACAAGAGACCCAGTACTTC. As protein: CSVSGLTQETQYF.

This clonotype was seen many times. The chain joins TRBV7-9 to TRBJ2-1; 14 positions agree with TRBD2. This CDR3 is built from 16 residues. The V segment lost 3 bases and the J segment 4 bases; nucleotides outside the gene matches: 2. CDR1 is SEHNR and CDR2 is FQNEAQ in the germline V gene (reference sequence). CDR3 in amino acids: CASSFGTSGRYNEQFF. The CDR3 nucleotides read TGTGCCAGCAGCTTCGGGACTAGCGGGAGATACAATGAGCAGTTCTTC.

Many counts were recorded for this clonotype. This chain connects TRBV28 to TRBJ2-1, with D perhaps matching TRBD1 (6 bases). Germline-derived CDR1 and CDR2 are MDHEN and SYDVKM. This CDR3 comprises 11 residues. Trimming took off 6 bases at V and 10 bases at J, with 10 bases between the two ends. The CDR3 sequence is CASSHRAEQFF. CDR3 DNA: TGTGCCAGCAGCCACAGGGCAGAGCAGTTCTTC.

As concerns this clonotype: This could be a read error, since a much larger clone is one nucleotide away. The chain couples TRBV3-1 to TRBJ2-7, with 8 bases lining up with TRBD2. This CDR3 has 17 residues. Germline CDR1 reads LGHDT; CDR2 reads YNNKEL (reference sequence). V was clipped by 1 base and J by 9 bases; unmatched bases: 17. The CDR3 reads CASSQGGRILMGHVQYF. CDR3 bases: TGTGCCAGCAGCCAAGGCGGGAGGATTTTAATGGGTCACGTGCAGTACTTC.

This clonotype appeared a few times. The chain links TRBV20-1 to TRBJ2-7; D remains ambiguous. Germline assignment: CDR1 DFQATT and CDR2 SNEGSKA (reference sequence). The length of the CDR3 is 12 residues. V dropped 1 base and J dropped 2 bases, with 6 bases sitting between them. The CDR3 loop is CSARGRAYEQYF. CDR3 nucleotides: TGCAGTGCTAGAGGTCGGGCCTACGAGCAGTACTTC.

The chain combines TRBV12-3 or TRBV12-4 with TRBJ2-5; D may correspond to TRBD1 or TRBD2 (5 bases each). Gene TRBJ2-1 matches the end of the DNA better, so the J call may be wrong. This CDR3 comprises 15 residues. The CDR3 loop reads CASSSRGTYQETQFF. The CDR3 DNA reads TGTGCCAGCAGTTCCCGAGGGACGTACCAAGAGACCCAGTTCTTC.

A few counts support this clonotype. This chain connects TRBV3-1 to TRBJ1-1; D not resolved. The CDR3 covers 13 residues. V was shortened by 4 bases and J by 8 bases, with 14 bases between the two germline ends. CDR1 is LGHDT and CDR2 is YNNKEL in the germline V gene (reference sequence). The CDR3: CASSPYGRGEAFF. The CDR3 DNA is TGTGCCAGCAGCCCCTACGGGCGGGGAGAAGCTTTCTTT.

This clonotype was seen a handful of times. V usage is TRBV10-1 and J usage is TRBJ2-3; D is uncertain. CDR3 size: 14 residues. Germline V lookup: CDR1 WNHNN, CDR2 SYGVQD (reference sequence). The V end was cut by 3 bases, the J end by 1 base, with 8 bases between. CDR3 coding DNA: TGCGCCAGCAGTGACGGGCCAGGCACAGATACGCAGTATTTT. Translating it yields CASSDGPGTDTQYF.

The sample holds a few counts of this clonotype. The chain is built from TRBV3-1 and TRBJ2-5; tentatively, D is TRBD2 (5 bases). Per the germline V gene, CDR1 is LGHDT and CDR2 is YNNKEL (reference sequence). Between the trimmed V and J ends, which lost 0 bases and 5 bases, there was a span of 13 bases. There are 15 residues in the CDR3. The CDR3 DNA is TGTGCCAGCAGCCAAGAAGGGAGTCGGCAGGAGACCCAGTACTTC. This gives the protein CASSQEGSRQETQYF.

Note on this clonotype: A much larger clone differs by one base, so this may be a read error. A read error is likely, as this CDR3 ends without the conserved phenylalanine or tryptophan. The chain's CDR3 is CASSRNEQYS. CDR3 sequence (DNA): TGTGCCAGCAGCCGCAACGAGCAGTACTCC. The rearrangement links TRBV28 to TRBJ2-5, with D unresolved. The J call is uncertain, as TRBJ2-7 better fits the DNA end. The CDR3 totals 10 residues. Germline V gene lookup returns CDR1 MDHEN and CDR2 SYDVKM.

This clonotype was seen many times. The rearrangement uses TRBV7-8 and TRBJ2-3, with TRBD2 as a possible D gene (5 bases). The ends were cut back, 5 bases at V and 6 bases at J, with 15 bases in the middle. The length of the CDR3 is 14 residues. The V gene's germline CDR1 is SGHVS and CDR2 FQNEAQ. In DNA form, the CDR3 reads TGTGCCAGCAGCCGCGGACGGGGTCTGGATACGCAGTATTTT. Translated, it gives CASSRGRGLDTQYF.

CDR3 coding DNA: TGTGCCAGCAGTTTATCAAGTCTGGAAGCCAAAAACATTCAGTACTTC. Translated: CASSLSSLEAKNIQYF. J is TRBJ2-4 and V is TRBV12-3 or TRBV12-4; unclear D gene. Trimming removed 2 bases from V and 0 bases from J, with 11 bases in between. The CDR3 runs to 16 residues.

Points on this clonotype: A much larger clone lies one base from this, so it may be a read error. The V gene is TRBV3-1, the J gene TRBJ1-2; D is unresolved. This CDR3 has 15 residues. Germline V gives CDR1 LGHDT, CDR2 YNNKEL (reference sequence). The CDR3 is CASSQARLANYDYTF. The CDR3 region has the DNA TGTGCCAGCAGCCAAGCACGGTTAGCTAACTATGACTACACCTTC.

Details on this clonotype: A much larger clone lies a single base off, so this may be a read error. This chain links TRBV29-1 with TRBJ2-7; D is ambiguous. Germline-derived CDR1 and CDR2 are SQVTM and ANQGSEA. This CDR3 has 10 amino acids. The CDR3, as DNA: TGCAGCGTTGTCTACTACGGGCAGTACTTC. Residues: CSVVYYGQYF.

The CDR3 DNA is TGCAGTGCCCGCCGATTGCAGGGTTGGGCAGATACGCAGTATTTT. Protein sequence: CSARRLQGWADTQYF. The chain joins TRBV20-1 to TRBJ2-3, with TRBD1 as a possible D gene (5 bases). There are 15 residues in the CDR3. V lost 6 bases and J lost 4, with 20 bases in between. Per germline, CDR1 DFQATT and CDR2 SNEGSKA (reference sequence).

The CDR3 coding sequence is TGCAGTGCTAGAGCCGCGGGAGAGACCCAGTACTTC. This encodes CSARAAGETQYF. The chain combines TRBV20-1 with TRBJ2-5, with a tentative D call TRBD2 (5 bases). CDR3 length equals 12 residues. Germline loops: CDR1 DFQATT, CDR2 SNEGSKA (reference sequence). Trimming left V 1 base short and J 4 bases short, with 7 bases between.

The chain links TRBV18 to TRBJ1-5, with D perhaps TRBD1 (6 bases). Germline CDR1 is KGHSH and CDR2 is LQKENI. The CDR3 loop spans 15 amino acids. Trimming cost V 6 bases and J 3 bases, with 15 bases left between them. The CDR3 DNA sequence: TGTGCCAGCTCGCCCAGGGGTGGTCACAATCAGCCCCAGCATTTT. Amino acids: CASSPRGGHNQPQHF.

V usage is TRBV12-3 or TRBV12-4 and J usage is TRBJ2-1; D gene unclear. Trimming pared 8 bases from V and 4 bases from J, leaving 15 bases between. The CDR3 sequence is 14 residues long. In DNA form, the CDR3 reads TGTGCCAGCCACAACCCGGAAGAATACAATGAGCAGTTCTTC. It is translated as CASHNPEEYNEQFF.

This clonotype has a single count. The chain joins TRBV4-1 to TRBJ2-3; D not certain. Germline CDR1 MGHRA, CDR2 YSYEKL. The V end lost 4 bases, the J end lost 0 bases, and 14 bases lay between the germline ends. This CDR3 is built from 16 residues. In DNA, the CDR3 is TGCGCCAGCAGCCCTTGGACCAGTTCTAGCACAGATACGCAGTATTTT. Encoded protein: CASSPWTSSSTDTQYF.

This clonotype has at least ten counts. The V and J genes are TRBV6-6 and TRBJ1-5, with unresolved D. CDR1 and CDR2 from the germline V gene are MNHNY and SVGAGI (reference sequence). The V end was cut by 8 bases, the J end by 4 bases, with 15 bases between. The CDR3 is 14 amino acids. The CDR3 nucleotides read TGTGCCAGCGTTGGCAGGACGGGGAATCAGCCCCAGCATTTT. It translates to CASVGRTGNQPQHF.

The gene calls are TRBV4-3 and TRBJ2-1, with D maybe TRBD1 (6 bases). Germline CDR1 reads LGHNA; CDR2 reads YSLEER. Trimming stripped 0 bases from V and 6 bases from J, with 9 bases between. The CDR3 runs 14 residues. The CDR3 nucleotides read TGCGCCAGCAGCCAAGATTGGACAGTCAATGAGCAGTTCTTC. Encoded protein: CASSQDWTVNEQFF.

A remark on this clonotype: A read error is possible here, since a much larger clone lies one base away. The chain couples TRBV6-5 to TRBJ1-6; 9 bases fit TRBD1. This CDR3 contains 16 residues. CDR1 is MNHEY, CDR2 SVGAGI, per germline. V dropped 0 bases and J dropped 10; count of bases not matched to a gene: 7. CDR3 region: CASSYSYRQGDSPLHF. The DNA of the CDR3 is TGTGCCAGCAGTTACTCGTATCGACAGGGGGACTCACCCCTCCACTTT.

Comment on this clonotype: Sequence at one end of the junction differs from germline and may be a read error. The CDR3 here is CAGSQDLDSYNEQFF. The CDR3 DNA reads as TGTGCCGGCAGCCAAGACTTGGACTCCTACAATGAGCAGTTCTTC. The chain is built from TRBV3-1 and TRBJ2-1; D ambiguous. CDR1 and CDR2 (germline): LGHDT, YNNKEL (reference sequence). The CDR3 length is 15 residues.

This chain links TRBV7-3 with TRBJ2-4, with 11 bases aligning to TRBD2. CDR1 SGHTA and CDR2 FQGTGA come from the germline V gene. The CDR3 runs 15 residues. V trimming: 5 bases; J trimming: 3 bases; junction bases outside the gene matches: 3. CDR3 residues: CASSRSGRDKNIQYF. For the CDR3, the DNA is TGTGCCAGCAGCCGTAGCGGGAGGGACAAAAACATTCAGTACTTC.

This clonotype is a singleton in its sample. V is TRBV7-2 and J is TRBJ1-1, with a weak D call TRBD1 (5 bases). The germline gives CDR1 SGHTA, CDR2 FQGNSA. The CDR3 loop spans 14 amino acids. Trimming pared 5 bases from V and 4 bases from J, leaving 14 bases between. The chain's CDR3 is CASSRGGAGTEAFF. In DNA, the CDR3 is TGTGCCAGCAGCCGGGGGGGTGCAGGCACTGAAGCTTTCTTT.

This clonotype was seen many times. The rearrangement joins TRBV7-9 to TRBJ1-2; D call uncertain. Germline assignment: CDR1 SEHNR and CDR2 FQNEAQ (reference sequence). The CDR3 has 13 residues. Trimming shortened V by 5 bases and J by 4 bases, and 11 bases separated the two germline ends. The CDR3 DNA is TGTGCCAGCAGCCCCCCCCAGCTCTATGGCTACACCTTC. This translates into CASSPPQLYGYTF.